The rows below give T cell receptor beta chains drawn from one sample of a study of beta chain features in type 1 diabetes. TCRdb's table, derived via immunoSEQ multiplex PCR, lists solely in-frame clones and lacks some. The sample contains tens of thousands of clones, approximately 32% of which appear only once. Sequences were obtained from stem cell memory CD4+ T cells from blood. The receptors derive from a woman between 18 and 29 years old in good health. CDR3s include the opening cysteine and the closing phenylalanine or tryptophan. A D gene is named only where the DNA matches it firmly. Some rows mark clone size as missing; the rest say once, few, many or name a class of expanded clone.

v_call	d_call	j_call	clone_size	cdr3_nt	cdr3_aa
TRBV11-3	TRBD2	TRBJ2-1	once	TGTGCCAGCAGGCCCTTGCTAGCGGAATTCCCCCACTTTGGCGATGAGCAGTTCTTC	CASRPLLAEFPHFGDEQFF
TRBV5-4	TRBD1	TRBJ2-7	.	TGTGCCAGCAGCTTGGACAGGGGCTACTACGAGCAGTACTTC	CASSLDRGYYEQYF
TRBV5-1	.	TRBJ1-1	.	TGCGCCAGCACCTCCGGGGGGGGTCTTGAAGCTTTCTTT	CASTSGGGLEAFF
TRBV6-5	TRBD1	TRBJ2-7	.	TGTGCCAGCAGTTCCACGGACAGGGGCTACGAGCAGTACTTC	CASSSTDRGYEQYF
TRBV5-1	TRBD1	TRBJ2-3	.	TGCGCCAGCAGCTTTTCCGGGACAGGGGTGGGAACAGATACGCAGTATTTT	CASSFSGTGVGTDTQYF
TRBV7-2	.	TRBJ1-2	few	TGTGCCAGCAGCTTGGCGGTATCTTCGGAATCCTATGGCTACACCTTC	CASSLAVSSESYGYTF
TRBV9	TRBD2	TRBJ2-7	.	TGTGCCAGCAGCGTAGCCGGGGAGGGAGGCAGGGTCTACGAGCAGTACTTC	CASSVAGEGGRVYEQYF
TRBV5-1	TRBD2	TRBJ2-3	.	TGCGCCAGCAGCTTGGCCTCGACTAGCGGGGCGAAAGATACGCAGTATTTT	CASSLASTSGAKDTQYF
TRBV19	.	TRBJ2-4	few	TGTGCCAGTAGTGCCCAGGGCGACGGCATTCAGTACTTC	CASSAQGDGIQYF
TRBV5-1	.	TRBJ2-2	.	TGCGCCAGCAGGAAAACGACAGGCTCGGGCGGGGAGCTGTTTTTT	CASRKTTGSGGELFF
TRBV19	TRBD1	TRBJ1-4	.	TGTGCCAGCAGGGACAGGGGCAGGGATGAAAAACTGTTTTTT	CASRDRGRDEKLFF
TRBV30	TRBD1	TRBJ2-1	few	TGTGCCTGGAGTGGCCTCCGGGACAGTGAGCAGTTCTTC	CAWSGLRDSEQFF
TRBV7-3	TRBD1	TRBJ1-1	.	TGTGCCAGCAGCCCGGGCGGGACAGGGGCCGCGAACACTGAAGCTTTCTTT	CASSPGGTGAANTEAFF
TRBV6-5	.	TRBJ1-1	few	TGTGCCAGCAGCCCCAATATAATCGACAGATCAGCTTTCTTT	CASSPNIIDRSAFF
TRBV5-1	TRBD1	TRBJ2-5	.	TGCGCCAGCAGCTTGGAGGACAGGGGAAGGGAGACCCAGTACTTC	CASSLEDRGRETQYF
TRBV4-3	.	TRBJ1-4	few	TGCGCCAGCAGCCAATCGGGGGGCAGGGGTGGAACAACTAATGAAAAACTGTTTTTT	CASSQSGGRGGTTNEKLFF
TRBV6-1	.	TRBJ2-7	.	TGTGCCAGCGGTAGGACAGTCAGCTCCTACGAGCAGTACTTC	CASGRTVSSYEQYF
TRBV6-5	.	TRBJ2-2	few	TGTGCCAGCAAGGGTAGAGCAGGGGACACCGGGGAGCTGTTTTTT	CASKGRAGDTGELFF
TRBV19	.	TRBJ1-2	few	TGTGCCAGTGGAATTAGTCTGACGACGCCAGGATATGGCTACACCTTC	CASGISLTTPGYGYTF
TRBV25-1	.	TRBJ1-3	.	TGTGCCAGCAGTAACAGGGCTGGAAACACCATATATTTT	CASSNRAGNTIYF
TRBV19	TRBD1	TRBJ1-5	.	TGTGCCAGTAGCGGACAGGGGGGGACCAATCAGCCCCAGCATTTT	CASSGQGGTNQPQHF
TRBV5-1	TRBD2	TRBJ2-3	few	TGCGCCAGCAGCACCGGGACTAGCGCAGATACGCAGTATTTT	CASSTGTSADTQYF
TRBV2	TRBD1	TRBJ1-2	.	TGTGCCAGCAGTTATCACACCGGGACAGGGTTTGGCTACACCTTC	CASSYHTGTGFGYTF
TRBV5-4	.	TRBJ1-1	.	TGTGCCAGCAGCGAAGAGGGGAGGGCGGGGACTGAAGCTTTCTTT	CASSEEGRAGTEAFF
TRBV2	TRBD1	TRBJ2-7	.	TGTGCCAGCACCGATCAGGGGGACGAGCAGTACTTC	CASTDQGDEQYF
TRBV11-2	TRBD1	TRBJ2-2	few	TGTGCCAGCAGCCTGCACTCTCGCGGACAGGGTAACACCGGGGAGCTGTTTTTT	CASSLHSRGQGNTGELFF
TRBV7-2	TRBD2	TRBJ2-3	.	TGTGCCAGCAGCCGGACTAGCGGGGGGGCAGGGCGACGTGATACGCAGTATTTT	CASSRTSGGAGRRDTQYF
TRBV5-1	TRBD2	TRBJ2-7	.	TGCGCCAGCAGCTTGGGCGGGGAGGGCTACGAGCAGTACTTC	CASSLGGEGYEQYF
TRBV2	TRBD2	TRBJ2-3	.	TGTGCCAGCTCAGGAGCGGGGGGGGCCACAGATACGCAGTATTTT	CASSGAGGATDTQYF
TRBV14	.	TRBJ2-7	few	TGTGCCAGCAGCTCCGATCATCTAGGGCAGTACTTC	CASSSDHLGQYF
TRBV30	.	TRBJ1-1	few	TGTGCCTGGAGTTTAATTACCGGGGGGGAAGCTTTCTTT	CAWSLITGGEAFF
TRBV7-2	.	TRBJ1-1	.	TGTGCCAGCAGACCAGCAGGGCGTAGGGAAGCTTTCTTT	CASRPAGRREAFF
TRBV9	.	TRBJ1-1	.	TGTGCCAGCAGCCCACGGGACACCCTCTTTGAAGCTTTCTTT	CASSPRDTLFEAFF
TRBV18	.	TRBJ2-2	.	TGTGCCAGCTCACCCAATGCGCCTACAGCTAACACCGGGGAGCTGTTTTTT	CASSPNAPTANTGELFF
TRBV7-9	TRBD2	TRBJ2-1	.	TGTGCCAGCAGCTTAGGGCTAGTGGCGGGGGACCACAATGAGCAGTTCTTC	CASSLGLVAGDHNEQFF
TRBV30	.	TRBJ1-1	.	TGTGCCTGGAGTACATGGCCGAACGCTTTCTTT	CAWSTWPNAFF
TRBV18	TRBD1	TRBJ2-2	.	TGTGCCAGCTCACCGAAAGGGGGCCCCCCCGGGGAGCTGTTTTTT	CASSPKGGPPGELFF
TRBV11-3	TRBD2	TRBJ2-7	.	TGTGCCAGCAGCTTATGGGGGGGGGTCTACGAGCAGTACTTC	CASSLWGGVYEQYF
TRBV4-1	TRBD2	TRBJ2-3	few	TGCGCCAGCAGCCCGGGACTAGCGGGAGCCGCCGCAGATACGCAGTATTTT	CASSPGLAGAAADTQYF
TRBV19	TRBD1	TRBJ1-1	few	TGTGCCAGTAGTATCGATATCAGACAGGGCACTGAAGCTTTCTTT	CASSIDIRQGTEAFF
TRBV7-9	TRBD1	TRBJ2-3	few	TGTGCCAGCAGCATGGACAGGGGGCCTTCAGATACGCAGTATTTT	CASSMDRGPSDTQYF
TRBV4-1	.	TRBJ2-3	.	TGCGCCAGCAGCCCCCCAGGGCGCACAGATACGCAGTATTTT	CASSPPGRTDTQYF
TRBV11-3	.	TRBJ2-1	.	TGTGCCAGCAGTTTCGGATATTCAGTGGGTTCGGGGGTCAATGAGCAGTTCTTC	CASSFGYSVGSGVNEQFF
TRBV7-9	TRBD2	TRBJ2-7	.	TGTGCCAGCAGCCCCGCGGGAGGAATAACCTACGAGCAGTACTTC	CASSPAGGITYEQYF
TRBV25-1	TRBD1	TRBJ2-3	once	TGTGCCAGCTCCCCTCAGGGGGCGGGCACAGATACGCAGTATTTT	CASSPQGAGTDTQYF
TRBV7-9	TRBD1	TRBJ2-2	few	TGTGCCAGCAGCTTAGCAGCTGGGACAGCCGGGGAGCTGTTTTTT	CASSLAAGTAGELFF
TRBV30	TRBD2	TRBJ2-2	few	TGTGCCTGGAGTGTAAAGCTAGCGGGCACCGGGGAGCTGTTTTTT	CAWSVKLAGTGELFF
TRBV9	TRBD2	TRBJ2-1	.	TGTGCCAGCAGCGTGGGCGACGGACTAGCGGGTGAGCAGTTCTTC	CASSVGDGLAGEQFF
TRBV2	.	TRBJ2-7	.	TGTGCCAGCAGCTTGGACTTGGCCGAGCAGTACTTC	CASSLDLAEQYF
TRBV2	TRBD1	TRBJ2-7	few	TGTGCCAGCAGAGGACAGGGCGGGCAGTACTTC	CASRGQGGQYF
TRBV7-2	.	TRBJ2-1	few	TGTGCCAGCAGCTTAGGACCGGGTGGTGTAGAGCAGTTCTTC	CASSLGPGGVEQFF
TRBV13	.	TRBJ2-5	few	TGTGCCAGCAGCTTACCCGGGGTAGAGACCCAGTACTTC	CASSLPGVETQYF
TRBV9	.	TRBJ2-7	.	TGTGCCAGCAACACGAAGGGGGTTGTCTCCTACGAGCAGTACTTC	CASNTKGVVSYEQYF
TRBV10-2	.	TRBJ2-3	once	TGCGCCAGCAGTGAGTGGATGGGGGCTAACCCGGGGGGTACGCAGTATTTT	CASSEWMGANPGGTQYF
TRBV7-2	TRBD2	TRBJ2-1	few	TGTGCCAGCAGCTCCGCGGGAGGGCCGATCGGGAAGTTCTTC	CASSSAGGPIGKFF
TRBV7-9	TRBD2	TRBJ2-1	.	TGTGCCAGCGTTCTAGCGGGTAGCTCCTACAATGAGCAGTTCTTC	CASVLAGSSYNEQFF
TRBV7-3	TRBD1	TRBJ1-1	few	TGTGCCAGCAGCTTAGCAGGGGGAAGAGGGTCTGAAGCTTTCTTT	CASSLAGGRGSEAFF
TRBV5-4	TRBD2	TRBJ2-4	few	TGTGCCAGCACTAGGGCGGGAGAGCTAGCCAAAAACATTCAGTACTTC	CASTRAGELAKNIQYF
TRBV5-6	.	TRBJ1-5	once	TGTGCCAGCAGGAAGGACTGGTATCAGCCCCAGCATTTT	CASRKDWYQPQHF